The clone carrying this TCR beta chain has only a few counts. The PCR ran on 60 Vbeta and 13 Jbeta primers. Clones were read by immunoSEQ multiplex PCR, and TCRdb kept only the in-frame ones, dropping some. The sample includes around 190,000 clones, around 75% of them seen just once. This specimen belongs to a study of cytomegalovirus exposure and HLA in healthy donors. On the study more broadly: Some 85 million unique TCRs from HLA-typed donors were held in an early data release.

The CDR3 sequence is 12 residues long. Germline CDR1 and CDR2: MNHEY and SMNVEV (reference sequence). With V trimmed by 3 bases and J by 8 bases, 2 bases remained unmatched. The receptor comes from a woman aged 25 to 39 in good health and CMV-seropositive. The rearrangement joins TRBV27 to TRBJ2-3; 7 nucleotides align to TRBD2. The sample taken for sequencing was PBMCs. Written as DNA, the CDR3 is TGTGCCAGCAGTTTCCCGGGAGGTACGCAGTATTTT. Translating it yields CASSFPGGTQYF.